This TCR beta chain was recovered during a study of T cells after yellow fever vaccination. Study-wide findings and caveats: Most clones from primary vaccination resurfaced after the booster (around 97% CD4, 88% CD8). FACS-sorted repertoires might harbor abundant contaminating clonotypes from the bulk population.

CDR1 and CDR2 from the germline V gene are SEHNR and FQNEAQ (reference sequence). Trimming took off 3 bases at V and 7 bases at J, with 10 bases between the two ends. CDR3 length: 13 residues. On this clonotype itself: Its antigen is undetermined.

One entry per CDR3 protein results from TCRdb running MiXCR on the 5' RACE reads. The sample lists about 350,000 distinct CDR3 sequences, 7% to 9% seen once, with approximately 15% in the top ten. The receptor comes from a man between 18 and 35 years old who received the YFV17D yellow fever vaccine. Sequences were derived from PBMCs, sampled about 49 days after the first yellow fever vaccination. The chain joins TRBV7-9 to TRBJ2-1, with unresolved D. CDR3 sequence reads: CASSFQAFNEQFF. In DNA form, the CDR3 reads TGTGCCAGCAGCTTTCAGGCTTTTAATGAGCAGTTCTTC.